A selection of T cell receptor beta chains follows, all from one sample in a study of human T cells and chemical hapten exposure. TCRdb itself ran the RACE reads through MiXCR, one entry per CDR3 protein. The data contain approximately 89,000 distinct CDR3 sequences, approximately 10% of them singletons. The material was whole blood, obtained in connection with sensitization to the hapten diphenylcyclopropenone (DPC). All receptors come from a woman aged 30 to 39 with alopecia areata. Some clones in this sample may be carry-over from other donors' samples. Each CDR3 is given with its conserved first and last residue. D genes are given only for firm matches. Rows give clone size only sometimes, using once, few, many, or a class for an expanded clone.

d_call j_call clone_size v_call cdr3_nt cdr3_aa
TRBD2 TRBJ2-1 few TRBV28 TGTGCCAGCAGATTTCCGACCGCCGGGGGGTACAATGAGCAGTTCTTC CASRFPTAGGYNEQFF
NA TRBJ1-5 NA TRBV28 TGTGCCAGCAGTTCGGGACACTATCAGCCCCAGCATTTT CASSSGHYQPQHF
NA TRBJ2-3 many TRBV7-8 TGTGCCAGCAGCCCCCCTGGGAAGGCCCTAACGGGAGATACGCAGTATTTT CASSPPGKALTGDTQYF
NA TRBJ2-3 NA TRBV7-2 TGTGCCAGCAGCTTAGCGGAGGAGGCTTGGAGCACAGATACGCAGTATTTT CASSLAEEAWSTDTQYF
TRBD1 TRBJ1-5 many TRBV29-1 TGCAGCGTCTTACTTTTCCTCGGACAGGGAATAGGCCAGCCCCAGCATTTT CSVLLFLGQGIGQPQHF
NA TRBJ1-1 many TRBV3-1 TGTGCCAGCAGCCAAGACAGGGCGAACACTGAAGCTTTCTTT CASSQDRANTEAFF
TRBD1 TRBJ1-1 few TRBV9 TGTGCCAGCAGCAAACAGGGGGGAGGCACTGAAGCTTTCTTT CASSKQGGGTEAFF
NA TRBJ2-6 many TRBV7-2 TGTGCCAGCAGCCAGTGGGGCTCTGGGGCCAACGTCCTGACTTTC CASSQWGSGANVLTF
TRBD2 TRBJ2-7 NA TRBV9 TGTGCCAGCGGCGTAGCCGGTAGCGGGATCTACGAGCAGTACTTC CASGVAGSGIYEQYF
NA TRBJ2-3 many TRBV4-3 TGCGCCAGCAGCCAGGCGGTTGAGGATACGCAGTATTTT CASSQAVEDTQYF
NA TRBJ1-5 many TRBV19 TGTGCCAGTATGGCACGGGTGGGAAATAGCAATCAGCCCCAGCATTTT CASMARVGNSNQPQHF
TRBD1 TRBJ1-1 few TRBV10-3 TGTGCCATCAGTGACGGGACAGGGGGCACTGAAGCTTTCTTT CAISDGTGGTEAFF
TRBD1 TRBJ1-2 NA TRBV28 TGTGCCAGCAGGCCGGGACAGGTCTATGGCTACACCTTC CASRPGQVYGYTF
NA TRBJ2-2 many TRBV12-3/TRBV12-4 TGTGCCAGCAGTTTAGCGCCGAACACCGGGGAGCTGTTTTTT CASSLAPNTGELFF
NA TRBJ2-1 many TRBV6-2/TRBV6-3 TGTGCCAGCAGAAGGGGGATTGAGCAGTTCTTC CASRRGIEQFF
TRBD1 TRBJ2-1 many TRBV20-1 TGCAGTGCTAGAGCTGAGACAGGGGTTATCCATGAGCAGTTCTTC CSARAETGVIHEQFF
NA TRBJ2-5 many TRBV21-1 TGTGCCAGGGACGAATATAACAGGAGCGGGAGGTACATAATTTATATCGAGACCCAGTACTTC CARDEYNRSGRYIIYIETQYF
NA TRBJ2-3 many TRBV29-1 TGCAGCGTTGAACCCACAGGTTCAGATACGCAGTATTTT CSVEPTGSDTQYF
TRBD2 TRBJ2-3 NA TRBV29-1 TGCAGCGCAACTAGCGGGGGTAGCACAGATACGCAGTATTTT CSATSGGSTDTQYF
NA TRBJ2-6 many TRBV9 TGTGCCAGCAGCTACCGTGCTGGGGCCAACGTCCTGACTTTC CASSYRAGANVLTF
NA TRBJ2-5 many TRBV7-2 TGTGCCAGCAGCTCTTCTAAGGCAGACCAAGAGACCCAGTACTTC CASSSSKADQETQYF
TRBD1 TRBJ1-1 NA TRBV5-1 TGCGCCAGCAGAGATAGGGGACAGGGAGGAAGGAACACTGAAGCTTTCTTT CASRDRGQGGRNTEAFF
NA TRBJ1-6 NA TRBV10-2 TGCGCCAGCAGTGAGACCGGACTTGCAAGCTCCTATAATTCACCCCTCCACTTT CASSETGLASSYNSPLHF
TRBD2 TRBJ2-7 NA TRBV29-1 TGCAGCGCCGCCAGCGGGAGGGCCCCCTACGAGCAGTACTTC CSAASGRAPYEQYF
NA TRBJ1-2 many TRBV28 TGTGCCAGCAGTTTACTCCTTAATGGCTACACCTTC CASSLLLNGYTF
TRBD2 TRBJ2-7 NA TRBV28 TGTGCCGGCAGTTCTTACTCGACTAGCGGGTACGAGCAGTACTTC CAGSSYSTSGYEQYF
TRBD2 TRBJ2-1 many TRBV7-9 TGTGCCAGCAGCATCGTTCCGGGACTAGCGGGAAGAAGCTCCTACAATGAGCAGTTCTTC CASSIVPGLAGRSSYNEQFF
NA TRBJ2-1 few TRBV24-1 TGTGCCACCAGTGCCCAGGGGAGGGGCTCCTACAATGAGCAGTTCTTC CATSAQGRGSYNEQFF
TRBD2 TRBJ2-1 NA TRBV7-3 TGTGCCAGCAGCTCAGGGCTAGCGGGCCACAATGAGCAGTTCTTC CASSSGLAGHNEQFF
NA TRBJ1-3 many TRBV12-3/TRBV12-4 TGTGCCAGCAGTGGGGTCCCCAACACCATATATTTT CASSGVPNTIYF
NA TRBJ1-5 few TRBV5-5 TGTGCCAGCAGCTTGGGCCGCAGCAATCAGCCCCAGCATTTT CASSLGRSNQPQHF
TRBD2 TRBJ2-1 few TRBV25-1 TGTGCCAGCAGTGACCCCACTAGCGGGGGGGCCGATGAGCAGTTCTTC CASSDPTSGGADEQFF
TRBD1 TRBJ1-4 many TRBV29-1 TGCAGCGCCATGGGACAGGGAGGGGAAAAACTGTTTTTT CSAMGQGGEKLFF
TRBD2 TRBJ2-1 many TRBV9 TGTGCCAGCAGCGTAGCGGCTAGCGGGAGCAGTAGAGGAGACAATGAGCAGTTCTTC CASSVAASGSSRGDNEQFF
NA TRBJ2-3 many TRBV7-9 TGTGCCAGCAGCTTTCGCCAGTTGGCAGATACGCAGTATTTT CASSFRQLADTQYF
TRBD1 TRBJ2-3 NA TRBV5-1 TGCGCCAGCAGCTTGGATCCTGGGACAGACTTCAATTTT CASSLDPGTDFNF